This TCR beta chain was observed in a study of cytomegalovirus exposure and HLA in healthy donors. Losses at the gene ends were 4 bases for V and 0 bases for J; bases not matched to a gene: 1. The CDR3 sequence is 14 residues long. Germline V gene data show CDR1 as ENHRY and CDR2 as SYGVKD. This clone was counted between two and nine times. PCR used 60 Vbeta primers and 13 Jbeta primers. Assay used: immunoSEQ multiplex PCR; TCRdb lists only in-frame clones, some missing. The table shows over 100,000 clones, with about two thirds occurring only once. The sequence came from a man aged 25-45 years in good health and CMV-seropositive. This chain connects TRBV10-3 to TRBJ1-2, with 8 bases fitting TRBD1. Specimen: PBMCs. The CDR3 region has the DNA TGTGCCATCAGTGGGGACAGGACTAACTATGGCTACACCTTC. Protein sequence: CAISGDRTNYGYTF.